Listed here is a single T cell receptor (beta chain). A sample-barcoded 5' primer and a J-beta primer mix were used in a second PCR of about 6 to 12 cycles. TCRdb fed the 5' RACE reads into MiXCR, producing one record per CDR3 protein. The sample includes about 1.8 million distinct CDR3 sequences, 49% of them seen just once. The data belong to a study of blood T cells in healthy people across ages. Collection of roughly 9.6 milliliters of peripheral blood was performed for each donor. Each sample yielded at least 6 micrograms of PBMC total RNA. The CDR3 consists of 15 residues. Germline loops: CDR1 LGHNA, CDR2 YSLEER. Between the trimmed V and J ends, which lost 1 base and 5 bases, there was a span of 14 bases.

The J gene is TRBJ1-1, the V gene TRBV4-3; D might be TRBD1 (6 bases). What was sequenced was blood. The clonotype was recovered from a woman in her thirties or forties in good health. The CDR3 spells CASSQVGGPSTEAFF. The CDR3 nucleotides are TGCGCCAGCAGCCAAGTCGGGGGGCCTAGTACTGAAGCTTTCTTT.